This T cell receptor beta chain was profiled in a study of blood T cells in healthy people across ages. Overall study results and limits: Age showed a roughly linear inverse relationship with TCR beta diversity per million T cells. Researchers report that TCR beta diversity correlated strongly with naive T cell percentage. When set beside aged donors, long-lived donors presented more naive CD4+ cells and higher diversity.

All donors came from Russia, were Caucasian and healthy, and spanned ages about 6 to 100. The CDR3 contains 15 residues. Germline V lookup: CDR1 MNHEY, CDR2 SMNVEV (reference sequence). For the second PCR, which ran for roughly 7 to 11 cycles, a sample-barcoded 5' primer and a J-beta primer mix were used. Using its own MiXCR run on the 5' RACE reads, TCRdb lists one record per CDR3 protein. The sample contains under 1,000,000 distinct CDR3 sequences, less than 60% of which appear only once. Points on this clonotype: Its antigen remains unknown. Germline is not matched at one junction end, which may reflect a read error.

This clonotype originated in an older man in good health. Source material: blood. The chain has TRBV27 and TRBJ2-7; either TRBD1 or TRBD2 may fit D (7 bases each). The J call may be faulty, since TRBJ2-5 better matches the DNA end. CDR3 in amino acids: CANSSSGGALGTQYF. The CDR3 coding sequence is TGTGCCAACAGTTCCTCAGGGGGGGCGTTGGGGACCCAGTACTTC.